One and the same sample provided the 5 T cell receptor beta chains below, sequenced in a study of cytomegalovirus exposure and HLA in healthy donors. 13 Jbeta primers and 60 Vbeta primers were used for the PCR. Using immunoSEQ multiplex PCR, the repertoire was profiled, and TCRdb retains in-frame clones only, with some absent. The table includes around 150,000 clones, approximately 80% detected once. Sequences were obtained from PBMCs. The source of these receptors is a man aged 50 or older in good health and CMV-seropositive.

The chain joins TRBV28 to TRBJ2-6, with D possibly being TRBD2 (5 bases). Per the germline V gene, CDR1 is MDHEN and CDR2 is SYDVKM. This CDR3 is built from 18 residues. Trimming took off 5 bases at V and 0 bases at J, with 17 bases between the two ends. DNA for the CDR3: TGTGCCAGCAGTCTTTATGGGAGACAAAGCTCTGGGGCCAACGTCCTGACTTTC. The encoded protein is CASSLYGRQSSGANVLTF.

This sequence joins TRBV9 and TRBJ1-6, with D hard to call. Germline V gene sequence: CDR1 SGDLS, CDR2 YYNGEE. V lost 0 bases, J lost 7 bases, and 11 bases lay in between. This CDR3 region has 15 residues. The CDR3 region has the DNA TGTGCCAGCAGCGTAGGGATTGGGGAGAATTCACCCCTCCACTTT. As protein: CASSVGIGENSPLHF.

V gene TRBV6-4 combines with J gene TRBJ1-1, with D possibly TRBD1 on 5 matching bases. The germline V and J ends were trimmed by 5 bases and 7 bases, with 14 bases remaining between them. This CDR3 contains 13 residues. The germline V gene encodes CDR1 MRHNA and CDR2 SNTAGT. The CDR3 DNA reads TGTGCCAGCAGTCAACAGGTCCCCCTTGAAGCTTTCTTT. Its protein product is CASSQQVPLEAFF.

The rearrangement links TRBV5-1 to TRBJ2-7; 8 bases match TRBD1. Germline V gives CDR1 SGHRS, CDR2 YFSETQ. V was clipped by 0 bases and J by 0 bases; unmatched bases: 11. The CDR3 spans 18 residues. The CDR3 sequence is CASSLAYSAGGSSYEQYF. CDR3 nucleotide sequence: TGCGCCAGCAGCTTGGCGTATTCCGCAGGGGGCAGCTCCTACGAGCAGTACTTC. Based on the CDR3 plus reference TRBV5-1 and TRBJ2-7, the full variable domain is KAGVTQTPRYLIKTRGQQVTLSCSPISGHRSVSWYQQTPGQGLQFLFEYFSETQRNKGNFPGRFSGRQFSNSRSEMNVSTLELGDSALYLCASSLAYSAGGSSYEQYFGPGTRLTVT.

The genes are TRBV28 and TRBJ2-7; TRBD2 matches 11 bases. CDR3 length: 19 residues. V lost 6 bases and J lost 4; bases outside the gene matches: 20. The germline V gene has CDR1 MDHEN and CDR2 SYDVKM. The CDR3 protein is CASSRGGGSGRGTAYEQYF. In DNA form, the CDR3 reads TGTGCCAGCAGCCGAGGCGGCGGTAGCGGGAGGGGTACGGCTTACGAGCAGTACTTC.